The TCR beta chain under discussion was sequenced for a study of response to subunit inactivated influenza vaccine. V was pared by 4 bases and J by 4 bases, with 15 bases between. The CDR3 is 15 residues long. CDR1 and CDR2 from the germline V gene are LGHDT and YNNKEL (reference sequence). A remark on this clonotype: Its antigen is not known.

TCRdb processed the RT-PCR reads anew with MiXCR; each CDR3 protein has one entry. The sample holds roughly 760,000 distinct CDR3 sequences, around 20% seen once. Findings and caveats of the study: Authors suggested each seasonal flu vaccination may recruit only limited numbers of new T cells.

This chain connects TRBV3-1 to TRBJ2-3; a possible D gene is TRBD2 (5 bases). Sequenced material: PBMCs from blood, taken roughly 5 days after vaccination. The source is a man aged 45-60 years who received an inactivated influenza vaccine. The CDR3 is CASSPGGVWADTQYF. The CDR3 DNA follows: TGTGCCAGCAGCCCCGGAGGCGTCTGGGCAGATACGCAGTATTTT.